The 10 T cell receptor beta chains in this list originate from one sample, sequenced in a study of PD-L1 blockade in urothelial cancer. Produced via immunoSEQ multiplex PCR; TCRdb's table is partial and in-frame only. The data show approximately 50,000 clones, approximately 90% seen once. Sample time point: peripheral blood 6 weeks after treatment start. The source material was PBMCs, sampled around atezolizumab (anti-PD-L1) treatment. The receptors here all came from a man in his sixties with urothelial cancer.

The gene calls are TRBV9 and TRBJ1-6; D uncertain. The V end was cut by 3 bases, the J end by 4 bases, with 8 bases between. CDR3 length equals 14 residues. Germline V gene data show CDR1 as SGDLS and CDR2 as YYNGEE. CDR3 loop: CASSGRDYNSPLHF. The CDR3 nucleotides read TGTGCCAGCAGCGGGAGGGATTATAATTCACCCCTCCACTTT.

The chain is built from TRBV30 and TRBJ2-7; D may be TRBD2 (6 bases). CDR3 size: 16 residues. V lost 3 bases and J 1 base, leaving 19 bases between the germline ends. Germline V lookup: CDR1 GTSNPN, CDR2 SVGIG (reference sequence). In nucleotides, the CDR3 is TGTGCCTGGAGGCCCCTGGAGGGCCAGAGGTCCTACGAGCAGTACTTC. Its protein product is CAWRPLEGQRSYEQYF. The variable domain in full, completed from reference TRBV30 and TRBJ2-7, reads SQTIHQWPATLVQPVGSPLSLECTVEGTSNPNLYWYRQAAGRGLQLLFYSVGIGQISSEVPQNLSASRPQDRQFILSSKKLLLSDSGFYLCAWRPLEGQRSYEQYFGPGTRLTVT.

This sequence joins TRBV6-6 and TRBJ1-1; possible D gene TRBD1, 5 bases. The V end was cut by 0 bases, the J end by 0 bases, with 8 bases between. The CDR3 runs 15 residues. The V gene's germline CDR1 is MNHNY and CDR2 SVGAGI (reference sequence). This CDR3 is CASSYSSGMNTEAFF. CDR3 DNA: TGTGCCAGCAGTTACTCTTCAGGGATGAACACTGAAGCTTTCTTT.

The V gene is TRBV7-2, the J gene TRBJ2-5; 12 bases are shared with TRBD2. J lost 5 bases, V lost 4 bases, and 8 bases had no gene match. CDR3 length: 16 residues. Looked up from germline, CDR1 is SGHTA and CDR2 is FQGNSA. For the CDR3, the DNA is TGTGCCAGCAGCTCCCGGACTAGCGGGGTCCGGGAGACCCAGTACTTC. Amino acids: CASSSRTSGVRETQYF. The full variable domain, with the rest looked up from reference TRBV7-2 and TRBJ2-5, is GAGVSQSPSNKVTEKGKDVELRCDPISGHTALYWYRQSLGQGLEFLIYFQGNSAPDKSGLPSDRFSAERTGGSVSTLTIQRTQQEDSAVYLCASSSRTSGVRETQYFGPGTRLLVL.

The V gene is TRBV11-3, the J gene TRBJ2-1; 13 bases are shared with TRBD2. The V and J ends lost 4 bases and 7 bases, in that order; junction bases with no gene match: 4. The CDR3 consists of 15 residues. Germline V gives CDR1 SGHNT, CDR2 YENEEA. The CDR3: CASSSTSGRVNEQFF. CDR3 nucleotides: TGTGCCAGCAGCTCCACTAGCGGGAGGGTAAATGAGCAGTTCTTC.

The chain is built from TRBV18 and TRBJ1-1; D may be TRBD1 (5 bases). V lost 3 bases and J lost 8, with 16 bases in between. Germline loops: CDR1 KGHSH, CDR2 LQKENI. The CDR3 spans 14 residues. CDR3 loop: CASSPQAGRPEAFF. CDR3 nucleotide sequence: TGTGCCAGCTCACCCCAGGCGGGACGCCCCGAAGCTTTCTTT.

This sequence joins TRBV4-1 and TRBJ2-3; 9 bases match TRBD1. Germline V CDR1 and CDR2: MGHRA, YSYEKL. V lost 5 bases, J lost 6 bases, and 21 bases stayed unmatched. The length of the CDR3 is 19 residues. The CDR3 nucleotides are TGCGCCAGCAGCTTTGGACAGGGGAGGCGGGAGATCCGCTCCGATACGCAGTATTTT. This sequence encodes CASSFGQGRREIRSDTQYF.

The V gene is TRBV7-2, the J gene TRBJ2-7; a possible D gene is TRBD1 (5 bases). CDR3 length: 16 residues. Trimming stripped 2 bases from V and 6 bases from J, with 20 bases between. Per germline, CDR1 SGHTA and CDR2 FQGNSA. The CDR3 region has the DNA TGTGCCAGCAGCTTAACGGGCCGGACACCCCGCCTCGAGCAGTACTTC. Encoded protein: CASSLTGRTPRLEQYF. Combining the CDR3 with reference TRBV7-2 and TRBJ2-7 gives the whole variable domain GAGVSQSPSNKVTEKGKDVELRCDPISGHTALYWYRQSLGQGLEFLIYFQGNSAPDKSGLPSDRFSAERTGGSVSTLTIQRTQQEDSAVYLCASSLTGRTPRLEQYFGPGTRLTVT.

CDR3 region: CASRGMVGGYNEQFF. CDR3 DNA: TGTGCCAGTAGGGGGATGGTGGGGGGGTACAATGAGCAGTTCTTC. This sequence joins TRBV19 and TRBJ2-1; 7 nucleotides line up with TRBD2. The CDR3 totals 15 residues. V lost 6 bases and J lost 4; bases outside the gene matches: 9. Germline CDR1 LNHDA, CDR2 SQIVND (reference sequence).

This clone was recorded a few times. The chain links TRBV9 to TRBJ2-3; D not certain. The CDR3 loop spans 13 amino acids. Germline V lookup: CDR1 SGDLS, CDR2 YYNGEE. V lost 4 bases, J lost 3 bases, and 9 bases lay in between. The CDR3 reads CASSSWATDTQYF. In DNA, the CDR3 is TGTGCCAGCAGCTCATGGGCTACAGATACGCAGTATTTT.